Below, one T cell receptor (beta chain) is given with its context. This clonotype was seen only a few times. This clone's antigen is unknown. No per-base quality is available; no much larger clone lies one base away. cDNA was synthesized by template-switch 5'RACE using a primer with a 10-nucleotide random unique molecular identifier that tagged each TCR transcript. Every sequencing run covered 15-18 subjects and yielded more than 160 million TCR-beta sequences. The RNeasy kit was used to extract total RNA. Using the KAPA Real-time Library Amplification kit, TCR-beta VDJ regions were amplified with primers for the TCR constant region and the 5'RACE anchor. A first PCR added sample indexes and Illumina adaptors, and a second PCR then raised library yield. The roughly 650 bp TCR product was size-selected on a 2% E-gel SizeSelection system after Ampure bead purification. Before pooling, library quality was assessed on a Bioanalyzer, concentration was determined with Qubit, and library quantification was performed with the Kapa Library Quantification kit. An Illumina HiSeq 2500 sequenced the libraries paired-end 2 x 150 bp. To increase sequence diversity, roughly 24-32% phiX was spiked into each library pool. The paper's processing steps were these. Quality-filtered reads were processed with the UMI-based MiGEC pipeline, which removed over 75% of raw TCR sequences during error correction. IMGT germline references were used for aligning VDJ genes, and each clonotype was defined as a unique CDR3 amino acid sequence together with its V-J genes. VDJtools evaluated clonal expansion, Shannon diversity and CDR3 relatedness (CalcPairwiseDistances, ClusterSamples); CLCbio workbench built phylogenetic trees. Expanded clones were defined as having at least 8 unique UMIs, based on coefficient-of-variation modelling across technical triplicates. TCRdb itself trimmed the public reads at Q25 with fastp, ran MiXCR and retained productive beta chains. Identical CDR3 proteins give one entry, which carries the most common genes and DNA. It is TCRdb's table, rather than the study itself, that gives the V and J calls and clone size. Recorded for this sample are more than 70,000 distinct CDR3 sequences; roughly 10% of them occurred a single time. The ten largest account for approximately 9.7% of the sample.

The time point tag for this specimen amounts to: longitudinal time-point 1 (baseline). Blood bank volunteers in Maryland, USA served as the healthy controls. For the unsorted PBMC libraries, 2 million PBMCs were stored in RNAlater at -80 degrees C until RNA extraction and were used to generate the libraries. PBMCs were separated from peripheral blood using Ficoll-Hypaque density gradient centrifugation and then cryopreserved in liquid nitrogen. From a lookup of the germline V gene (reference sequence), CDR1 and CDR2 are GTSNPN and SVGIG. From V the trimming removes 3 bases and from J it removes 6 bases, while the gene matches leave 13 bases of the junction unaccounted for. The CDR3, cysteine through phenylalanine, is 17 amino acids long. Only the CDR3 region is kept as DNA, spanning 51 bases read in frame from base 1. This sample is part of a study of neurological immune-mediated disorders (dated by TCRdb to 2018 to 2020). About the full investigation: The study compared peripheral blood TCR-beta repertoires of HTLV-I-associated myelopathy (HAM/TSP) patients, multiple sclerosis patients and healthy controls using UMI-based sequencing. The cohort included around 70 subjects: around 15 with HAM/TSP, about 34 with multiple sclerosis, and around 20 healthy controls. Longitudinal HAM/TSP and healthy donors were sampled at 3 time-points each (about 3-40 month intervals). The roughly 100 TCR-beta libraries covered PBMC samples along with longitudinal samples, technical triplicates, and paired sorted CD4+ and CD8+ T-cell subsets. Here is what the overall study found, with its caveats: No identical CDR3 amino acid sequences were shared among expanded clones across subjects, suggesting private TCR-beta repertoires in all groups. TCR clonal expansion was highest in HAM/TSP patients and lowest in MS patients, with MS patients falling below even healthy controls.

This TCR derives from a man aged 25-40 years in good health. Input material: PBMCs. The V and J genes are TRBV30 and TRBJ2-4; 11 bases in the middle match TRBD2. The CDR3 protein is CAWSLLTSGSTVNIQYF. The nucleotide sequence is TGTGCCTGGAGCCTACTTACTAGCGGGAGTACTGTAAACATTCAGTACTTC.